This TCR beta chain was captured in a study of vaccination and CD4 T cells after COVID-19. Note on this clonotype: Its specificity is unknown.

Noted treatment: roughly 10-day PBMC culture with coronavirus spike peptide pools or control peptides (ViraFEST assay). The assay that was used to sequence DNA from cultured CD4+ T cells was the Oncomine TCR Beta short-read assay. TCRdb re-called the PCR reads through MiXCR, storing one row per CDR3 protein. This sample has 7,900 or so distinct CDR3 sequences, with roughly 58% found just once. The input for sequencing was cultured CD4+ T cells from blood, taken after SARS-CoV-2 vaccination. This TCR was sampled from a human donor with COVID-19.

CDR3 residues: CASRSTIQGFYGYTF. The CDR3 DNA sequence: TGTGCCAGCAGATCCACGATACAGGGGTTCTATGGCTACACCTTC. The chain has TRBV12-3 or TRBV12-4 and TRBJ1-2; TRBD1 matches at 7 bases. The CDR3 length is 15 residues. The junction had 11 bases not matched to a gene; V was cut back by 6 bases and J by 4 bases.